These 20 T cell receptor beta chains originate from one sample sequenced in a study of CD8+ T cells in alopecia areata. Sample treatment: oral pan-JAK inhibitor, 5-10 mg twice daily. The authors extracted RNA and reverse transcribed it into cDNA as the sequencing template. Assay: immunoSEQ multiplex PCR; the TCRdb copy retains only in-frame clones and omits some. The table records over 150,000 clones, under 60% of them present only once. Sequenced material: CD8+ T cells sorted from blood, taken at week 24, from a patient treated with tofacitinib. The origin of the receptors is a human donor with alopecia areata.

DNA of the CDR3: TGTGCCAGCAGTGAAACGTGGGGGGGAGCCCACGAGCAGTACTTC. Translating it yields CASSETWGGAHEQYF. The chain uses TRBV2 and TRBJ2-7; 7 bases line up with TRBD2. CDR1 and CDR2 (germline): SNHLY, FYNNEI. The CDR3 contains 15 residues. Trimming removed 2 bases from V and 5 bases from J; junction bases left unmatched: 9.

The chain recombines TRBV15 with TRBJ1-2, with 7 bases identical to TRBD1. Losses at the gene ends were 3 bases for V and 4 bases for J; bases not matched to a gene: 5. Per the germline V gene, CDR1 is LNHNV and CDR2 is YYDKDF (reference sequence). There are 14 residues in the CDR3. As DNA, the CDR3 is TGTGCCACCAGCAGCCGACAGGGATTCTATGGCTACACCTTC. Translated, it gives CATSSRQGFYGYTF.

This clone was counted a few times. A junction boundary mismatches the germline segment, possibly from a read error. The chain uses TRBV27 and TRBJ2-1; 9 positions agree with TRBD2. CDR3 size: 15 residues. CDR1 is MNHEY, CDR2 SMNVEV, per germline (reference sequence). Here the CDR3 DNA reads TGTGCCAGCACTTTAAGACTAGCGGCACCCAATGAGCAGTTCTTC. It codes for CASTLRLAAPNEQFF.

The chain employs TRBV6-5 and TRBJ2-7; D unclear. CDR1 and CDR2 from the germline V gene are MNHEY and SVGAGI. The CDR3 covers 13 residues. V dropped 0 bases and J dropped 2 bases, with 5 bases sitting between them. The CDR3 loop reads CASSYSGTYEQYF. The DNA for the CDR3 is TGTGCCAGCAGTTACTCTGGCACCTACGAGCAGTACTTC.

This clone was observed a single time. Other nucleotide sequences from this sample produce the same CDR3. The chain uses TRBV25-1 and TRBJ2-7; D unresolved. CDR1 is MGHDK, CDR2 SYGVNS, per germline. The V gene lost 4 bases and the J gene lost 4 bases, with 5 bases spanning the gap. CDR3 length: 11 amino acids. CDR3 coding DNA: TGTGCCAGCAGTGCCGGGTACGAGCAGTACTTC. Amino acids: CASSAGYEQYF.

CDR3 DNA sequence: TGTGCCAGCTCACCACCGGGCCAGGGGGCCGAAAACATTCAGTACTTC. Residues: CASSPPGQGAENIQYF. The V call is TRBV18, the J call TRBJ2-4; TRBD1 matches 8 bases. The CDR3 loop spans 16 amino acids. Germline CDR1 and CDR2: KGHSH and LQKENI. V lost 0 bases and J lost 5; bases outside the gene matches: 6.

This chain uses TRBV4-2 with TRBJ2-3, with 8 bases matching TRBD2. This CDR3 has 16 residues. Per germline, CDR1 LGHNA and CDR2 YNFKEQ. J lost 2 bases, V lost 2 bases, and 6 bases had no gene match. CDR3 sequence: CASSQQLAEFTDTQYF. The CDR3, as DNA: TGTGCCAGCAGCCAACAACTAGCGGAATTCACAGATACGCAGTATTTT.

There are a few counts of this clone. This chain uses TRBV7-2 with TRBJ1-3, with D unclear. The CDR3 sequence is 15 residues long. CDR1 and CDR2 (germline): SGHTA, FQGNSA. Trimming shortened V by 1 base and J by 2 bases, and 9 bases separated the two germline ends. The CDR3 sequence is CASSLVGSAGNTIYF. The CDR3 nucleotides read TGTGCCAGCAGCTTAGTCGGCAGCGCTGGAAACACCATATATTTT.

In its sample, this clone was seen a few times. The chain has TRBV5-6 and TRBJ2-7; tentative D call: TRBD2 (5 bases). The CDR3 covers 14 residues. The V and J ends lost 6 bases and 2 bases respectively, with 15 bases between them. Germline V gene data show CDR1 as SGHDT and CDR2 as YYEEEE. The CDR3 loop is CASTEGLRAYEQYF. CDR3 coding DNA: TGTGCCAGCACCGAGGGTTTAAGGGCCTACGAGCAGTACTTC.

V and J are TRBV27 and TRBJ2-3, with D possibly TRBD1 on 5 matching bases. CDR1 is MNHEY and CDR2 is SMNVEV in the germline V gene (reference sequence). CDR3 size: 16 residues. V lost 6 bases and J lost 2, with 18 bases in between. CDR3: CASSKVRQTNTDTQYF. The CDR3, as DNA: TGTGCCAGCAGCAAAGTCCGACAGACGAACACAGATACGCAGTATTTT.

The V call is TRBV5-1, the J call TRBJ2-1; D is perhaps TRBD2 (5 bases). Trimming removed 3 bases at V and 10 bases at J, with 8 bases between. The germline CDR1 and CDR2 sequences are SGHRS and YFSETQ. This CDR3 contains 11 residues. CDR3 loop: CASSSSWEQFF. DNA of the CDR3: TGCGCCAGCAGCTCTAGCTGGGAGCAGTTCTTC.

The chain is built from TRBV30 and TRBJ1-1, with D perhaps TRBD1 (5 bases). The V end was cut by 3 bases, the J end by 0 bases, with 14 bases between. CDR1 and CDR2 (germline): GTSNPN, SVGIG (reference sequence). CDR3 length equals 15 residues. CDR3 loop: CAWSPRGEMNTEAFF. The CDR3 DNA is TGTGCCTGGAGCCCACGGGGGGAAATGAACACTGAAGCTTTCTTT.

The chain carries TRBV6-5 and TRBJ2-2, with 7 bases aligning to TRBD1. Germline V lookup: CDR1 MNHEY, CDR2 SVGAGI. The CDR3 has 14 residues. Germline trimming cut 10 bases from V and 4 bases from J; bases unmatched to any gene: 9. The CDR3: CATHSTGPTGELFF. The CDR3 DNA is TGTGCCACGCACTCGACAGGGCCCACCGGGGAGCTGTTTTTT.

The DNA of the CDR3 is TGCGCCAGCAGCTTGACAGGGGCGTCCTACGAGCAGTACTTC. It codes for CASSLTGASYEQYF. This chain joins TRBV5-1 and TRBJ2-7; TRBD1 agrees at 7 bases. Germline loops: CDR1 SGHRS, CDR2 YFSETQ. V shed 1 base and J 1 base; nucleotides not matched to a gene: 2. This CDR3 contains 14 residues.

This clone was seen a single time. V is TRBV30 and J is TRBJ2-5; no definite D call. Trimming cost V 4 bases and J 4 bases, with 7 bases left between them. The CDR3 length is 11 residues. Per the germline V gene, CDR1 is GTSNPN and CDR2 is SVGIG (reference sequence). As DNA, the CDR3 is TGTGCCTGGAACCAGGCAGAGACCCAGTACTTC. This translates into CAWNQAETQYF.

This clone has only a few counts. CDR3 DNA: TGTGCCAGCAGCGGACAGGGGGATACCGAGCAGTACTTC. It yields the protein CASSGQGDTEQYF. The chain carries TRBV7-9 and TRBJ2-7; 10 nucleotides match TRBD1. CDR3 length equals 13 residues. In germline, CDR1 is SEHNR, CDR2 FQNEAQ (reference sequence). Trimming removed 5 bases from V and 6 bases from J; junction bases left unmatched: 4.

The rearrangement links TRBV6-5 to TRBJ2-3; the D gene could be TRBD1 or TRBD2 (5 bases each). Trimming cost V 4 bases and J 4 bases, with 9 bases left between them. The germline V gene has CDR1 MNHEY and CDR2 SVGAGI. This CDR3 has 13 amino acids. CDR3 in DNA: TGTGCCAGCAGTTGGGGGTCGCCAGATACGCAGTATTTT. Protein: CASSWGSPDTQYF.

This chain uses TRBV4-1 with TRBJ1-4; 9 bases line up with TRBD1. Germline CDR1 and CDR2: MGHRA and YSYEKL. CDR3 size: 19 residues. The ends lost 0 bases at V and 7 bases at J; junction bases unmatched: 15. DNA of the CDR3: TGCGCCAGCAGCCAAGATGTAGGGACAGGGAAGGGCTTTGGTGAAAAACTGTTTTTT. Its protein product is CASSQDVGTGKGFGEKLFF.

V and J are TRBV11-2 and TRBJ1-1; D not resolved. The germline V gene has CDR1 SGHAT and CDR2 FQNNGV. V was pared by 1 base and J by 1 base, with 4 bases between. The CDR3 is 13 residues long. The DNA of the CDR3 is TGTGCCAGCAGCTTAGGAGAGAACACTGAAGCTTTCTTT. It codes for CASSLGENTEAFF.

The chain has TRBV15 and TRBJ1-2; D unclear. Germline lookup yields CDR1 LNHNV and CDR2 YYDKDF (reference sequence). The CDR3 covers 13 residues. V lost 1 base to trimming and J lost 3 bases, with 6 bases between them. CDR3: CATSRGPYYGYTF. CDR3 DNA: TGTGCCACCAGCAGAGGTCCATACTATGGCTACACCTTC. Combining the CDR3 with reference TRBV15 and TRBJ1-2 gives the whole variable domain DAMVIQNPRYQVTQFGKPVTLSCSQTLNHNVMYWYQQKSSQAPKLLFHYYDKDFNNEADTPDNFQSRRPNTSFCFLDIRSPGLGDTAMYLCATSRGPYYGYTFGSGTRLTVV.